Given below is one TCR beta chain in context. The sample comes from a study of blood T cell repertoires in COVID-19. Repertoires were generated with immunoSEQ multiplex PCR, while TCRdb's copy carries only in-frame clones and drops some. This table has approximately 210,000 clones, almost 90% appearing once. Deletions cut 2 bases from V and 4 bases from J, with 11 bases between. The CDR3 sequence is 15 residues long. Per germline, CDR1 MNHEY and CDR2 SVGAGI. The rearrangement uses TRBV6-5 and TRBJ2-2, with a tentative D call TRBD1 (5 bases). The sequenced material came from PBMCs or T cells enriched from blood (not recorded which). The sequence was collected from a woman aged 50 to 65 with acute COVID-19. Here the CDR3 reads CASSYVREGTGELFF. In nucleotides, the CDR3 is TGTGCCAGCAGTTACGTCAGGGAAGGCACCGGGGAGCTGTTTTTT.